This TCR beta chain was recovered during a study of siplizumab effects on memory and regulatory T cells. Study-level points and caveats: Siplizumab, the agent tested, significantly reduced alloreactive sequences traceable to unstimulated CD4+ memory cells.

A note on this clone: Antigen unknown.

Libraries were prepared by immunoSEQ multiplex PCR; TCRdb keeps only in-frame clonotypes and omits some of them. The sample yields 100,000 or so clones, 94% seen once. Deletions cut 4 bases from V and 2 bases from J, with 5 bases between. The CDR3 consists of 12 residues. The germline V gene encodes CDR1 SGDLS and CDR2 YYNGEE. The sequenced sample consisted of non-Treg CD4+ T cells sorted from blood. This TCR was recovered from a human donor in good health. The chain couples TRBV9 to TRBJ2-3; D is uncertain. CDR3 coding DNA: TGTGCCAGCAGCCTAGACACAGATACGCAGTATTTT. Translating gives CASSLDTDTQYF.